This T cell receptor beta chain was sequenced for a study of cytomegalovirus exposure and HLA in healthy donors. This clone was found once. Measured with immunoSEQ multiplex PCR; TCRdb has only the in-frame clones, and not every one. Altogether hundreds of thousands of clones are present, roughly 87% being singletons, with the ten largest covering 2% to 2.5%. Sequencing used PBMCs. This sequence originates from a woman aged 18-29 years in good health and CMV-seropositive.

CDR3 coding DNA: TGTGCCAGCAGCTCCTACAGGGTCCCCCACGAGCAGTACTTC. It codes for CASSSYRVPHEQYF. The chain has TRBV11-2 and TRBJ2-7, with D possibly matching TRBD1 (6 bases). This CDR3 is 14 amino acids long. Germline CDR1 is SGHAT and CDR2 is FQNNGV. V lost 4 bases to trimming and J lost 5 bases, with 15 bases between them.